This entry concerns a single TCR beta chain. The data derive from a study of cytomegalovirus exposure and HLA in healthy donors. This CDR3 is 15 amino acids long. V dropped 3 bases and J dropped 4; count of bases not matched to a gene: 6. The germline gives CDR1 SGDLS, CDR2 YYNGEE. In the PCR, 60 Vbeta and 13 Jbeta primers were used. Only in-frame clones appear in the TCRdb table, and some are missing; sequencing was by immunoSEQ multiplex PCR. The table includes some 110,000 clones, 78% detected once. The sequencing sample was made of PBMCs. The source is a middle-aged woman in good health and CMV-seronegative. The gene calls are TRBV9 and TRBJ2-1; TRBD1 aligns across 8 bases. CDR3: CASSEGQGSYNEQFF. The CDR3 DNA follows: TGTGCCAGCAGCGAAGGACAGGGAAGTTACAATGAGCAGTTCTTC. Variable domain in full (rest from reference TRBV9 and TRBJ2-1): DSGVTQTPKHLITATGQRVTLRCSPRSGDLSVYWYQQSLDQGLQFLIQYYNGEERAKGNILERFSAQQFPDLHSELNLSSLELGDSALYFCASSEGQGSYNEQFFGPGTRLTVL.